Each of the 8 T cell receptor beta chains below was sequenced from the same sample in a study of T cells in Graves' hyperthyroidism and ophthalmopathy. Template material for amplifying TCR beta CDR3 regions consisted of RNA transcripts. The HTBI primer set served for first-round RT-PCR of the TCR CDR3. TCRdb ran MiXCR on the multiplex PCR reads and lists one entry per CDR3 protein. Of about 560,000 distinct CDR3 sequences in the sample, approximately 15% were seen once. The sample comprised blood. These receptor sequences come from a woman under 30 with Graves' hyperthyroidism.

The V call is TRBV29-1, the J call TRBJ1-2; D might be TRBD1 (5 bases). The CDR3 spans 13 residues. Germline CDR1 reads SQVTM; CDR2 reads ANQGSEA. Trimming stripped 6 bases from V and 8 bases from J, with 19 bases between. For the CDR3, the DNA is TGCAGCGTGTCGTGGGGCCCAGGCCAGGGCTACACCTTC. It codes for CSVSWGPGQGYTF.

This clonotype occurred a few times. The rearrangement links TRBV5-5 to TRBJ2-7; D is tentatively TRBD1 or TRBD2 (6 bases each). From germline, CDR1 is SGHKS and CDR2 YYEKEE (reference sequence). This CDR3 is built from 15 residues. Deletions cut 0 bases from V and 6 bases from J, with 16 bases between. This CDR3 reads CASSLDPGAGFEQYF. The CDR3 DNA reads as TGTGCCAGCAGCTTGGATCCGGGGGCTGGGTTCGAGCAGTACTTC.

This chain links TRBV4-1 with TRBJ2-7, with a tentative D call TRBD1 (6 bases). From germline, CDR1 is MGHRA and CDR2 YSYEKL. The ends were cut back, 2 bases at V and 2 bases at J, with 25 bases in the middle. The CDR3 covers 19 residues. The CDR3 sequence is CASSQSVRGSRRLAYEQYF. The CDR3 nucleotides read TGCGCCAGCAGCCAAAGCGTCAGGGGTAGCAGGCGATTAGCCTACGAGCAGTACTTC.

This clonotype was seen ten or more times. The CDR3 sequence is CASSLAGREETQYF. CDR3 in DNA: TGCGCCAGCAGCTTGGCGGGCAGGGAAGAGACCCAGTACTTC. The rearrangement uses TRBV5-1 and TRBJ2-5, with D possibly being TRBD1 (5 bases). Trimming removed 0 bases from V and 3 bases from J, with 9 bases in between. Germline lookup yields CDR1 SGHRS and CDR2 YFSETQ. The CDR3 spans 14 residues. Full variable domain (missing parts from reference TRBV5-1 and TRBJ2-5): KAGVTQTPRYLIKTRGQQVTLSCSPISGHRSVSWYQQTPGQGLQFLFEYFSETQRNKGNFPGRFSGRQFSNSRSEMNVSTLELGDSALYLCASSLAGREETQYFGPGTRLLVL.

This clonotype was observed a few times. The chain has TRBV10-1 and TRBJ2-3; D uncertain. Germline lookup yields CDR1 WNHNN and CDR2 SYGVQD (reference sequence). Trimming left V 2 bases short and J 0 bases short, with 12 bases between. CDR3 length equals 16 residues. CDR3 sequence: CASSEKLADSTDTQYF. The CDR3 DNA follows: TGCGCCAGCAGTGAGAAGTTGGCGGATAGCACAGATACGCAGTATTTT.

CDR3 sequence: CASDRLAEDEQYF. The CDR3, as DNA: TGTGCCAGTGACCGACTAGCGGAGGACGAGCAGTACTTC. The chain combines TRBV6-7 with TRBJ2-7, with 9 nucleotides matching TRBD2. TRBV6-7 is an ORF; its function is uncertain. With 9 bases clipped from V and 5 bases from J, the junction kept 8 bases outside the gene matches. The CDR3 contains 13 residues.

This clonotype was counted many times. The rearrangement joins TRBV28 to TRBJ2-2; 9 nucleotides match TRBD2. The CDR3 runs 15 residues. V dropped 7 bases and J dropped 4; count of bases not matched to a gene: 7. Germline CDR1 is MDHEN and CDR2 is SYDVKM. CDR3: CASIPTSGPTGELFF. CDR3 DNA: TGTGCCAGCATACCGACTAGCGGCCCCACCGGGGAGCTGTTTTTT.

This clonotype turned up a few times. J is TRBJ2-2 and V is TRBV5-6; the match to TRBD2 covers 13 bases. Germline V gene data show CDR1 as SGHDT and CDR2 as YYEEEE. V lost 3 bases and J lost 4; bases outside the gene matches: 6. The CDR3 contains 17 residues. CDR3 amino acids: CASSSGLAGVLTGELFF. The CDR3, as DNA: TGTGCCAGCAGCTCCGGACTAGCGGGGGTCCTCACCGGGGAGCTGTTTTTT.